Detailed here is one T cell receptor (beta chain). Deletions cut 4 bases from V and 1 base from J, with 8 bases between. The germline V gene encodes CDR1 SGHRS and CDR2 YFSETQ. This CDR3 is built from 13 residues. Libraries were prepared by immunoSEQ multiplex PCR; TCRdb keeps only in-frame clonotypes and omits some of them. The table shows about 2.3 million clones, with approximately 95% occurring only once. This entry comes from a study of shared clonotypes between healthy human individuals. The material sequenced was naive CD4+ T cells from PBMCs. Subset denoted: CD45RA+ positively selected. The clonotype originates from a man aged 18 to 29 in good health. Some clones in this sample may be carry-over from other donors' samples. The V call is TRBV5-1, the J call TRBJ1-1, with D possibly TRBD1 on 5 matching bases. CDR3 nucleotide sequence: TGCGCCAGCAGCGCAGGGTGGAACACTGAAGCTTTCTTT. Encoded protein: CASSAGWNTEAFF.